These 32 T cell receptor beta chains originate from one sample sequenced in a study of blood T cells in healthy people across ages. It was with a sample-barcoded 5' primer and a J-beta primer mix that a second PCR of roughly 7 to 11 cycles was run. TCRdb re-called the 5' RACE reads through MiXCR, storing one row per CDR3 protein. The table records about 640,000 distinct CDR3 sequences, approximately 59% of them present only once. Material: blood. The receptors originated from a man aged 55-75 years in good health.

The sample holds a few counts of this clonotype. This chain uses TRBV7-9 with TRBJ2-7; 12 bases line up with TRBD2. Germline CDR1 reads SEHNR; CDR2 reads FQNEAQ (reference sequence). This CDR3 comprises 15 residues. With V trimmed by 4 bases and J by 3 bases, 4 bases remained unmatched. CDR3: CASSSSGGASYEQYF. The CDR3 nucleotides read TGTGCCAGCAGCTCTAGCGGGGGGGCCAGCTACGAGCAGTACTTC.

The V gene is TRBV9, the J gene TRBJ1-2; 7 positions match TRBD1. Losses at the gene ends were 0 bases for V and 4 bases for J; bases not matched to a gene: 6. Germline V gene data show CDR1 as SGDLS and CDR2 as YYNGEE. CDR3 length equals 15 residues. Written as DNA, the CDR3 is TGTGCCAGCAGCGTAGAGGAGACAGGGCTCTATGGCTACACCTTC. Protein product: CASSVEETGLYGYTF. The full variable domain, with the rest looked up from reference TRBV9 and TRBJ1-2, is DSGVTQTPKHLITATGQRVTLRCSPRSGDLSVYWYQQSLDQGLQFLIQYYNGEERAKGNILERFSAQQFPDLHSELNLSSLELGDSALYFCASSVEETGLYGYTFGSGTRLTVV.

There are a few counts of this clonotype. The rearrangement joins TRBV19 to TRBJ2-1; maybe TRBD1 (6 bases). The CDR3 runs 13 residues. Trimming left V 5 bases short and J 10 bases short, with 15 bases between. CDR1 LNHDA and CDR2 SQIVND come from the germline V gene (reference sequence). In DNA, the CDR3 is TGTGCCAGTAGTGCCCTGGACAGCGTCGAGCAGTTCTTC. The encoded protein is CASSALDSVEQFF.

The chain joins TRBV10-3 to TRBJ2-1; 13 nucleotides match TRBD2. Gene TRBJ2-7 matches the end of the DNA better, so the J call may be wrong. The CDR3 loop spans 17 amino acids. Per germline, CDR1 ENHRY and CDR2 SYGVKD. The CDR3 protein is CAISEGLAGDPYNEQYF. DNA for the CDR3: TGTGCCATCAGTGAGGGACTAGCGGGGGACCCTTACAATGAGCAGTACTTC.

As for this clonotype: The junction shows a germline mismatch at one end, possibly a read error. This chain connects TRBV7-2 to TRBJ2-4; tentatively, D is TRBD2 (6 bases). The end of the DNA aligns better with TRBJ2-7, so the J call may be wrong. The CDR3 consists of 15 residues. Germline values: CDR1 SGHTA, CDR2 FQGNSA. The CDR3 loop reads CASGLSGWGLYEQYF. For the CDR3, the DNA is TGTGCCAGCGGCTTAAGCGGGTGGGGACTCTACGAGCAGTACTTC.

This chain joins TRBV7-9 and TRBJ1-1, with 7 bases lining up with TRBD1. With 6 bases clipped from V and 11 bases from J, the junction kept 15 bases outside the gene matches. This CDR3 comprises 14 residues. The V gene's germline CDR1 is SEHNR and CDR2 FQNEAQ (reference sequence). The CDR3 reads CASSNAPGQSPAFF. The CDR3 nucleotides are TGTGCCAGCAGTAACGCCCCGGGACAGTCTCCGGCTTTCTTT.

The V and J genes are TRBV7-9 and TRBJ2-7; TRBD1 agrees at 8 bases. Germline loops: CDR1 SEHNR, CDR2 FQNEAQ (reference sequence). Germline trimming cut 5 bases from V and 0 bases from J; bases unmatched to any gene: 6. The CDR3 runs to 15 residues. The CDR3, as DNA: TGTGCCAGCAGCAACCAGGGGGCTCTCTCCTACGAGCAGTACTTC. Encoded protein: CASSNQGALSYEQYF.

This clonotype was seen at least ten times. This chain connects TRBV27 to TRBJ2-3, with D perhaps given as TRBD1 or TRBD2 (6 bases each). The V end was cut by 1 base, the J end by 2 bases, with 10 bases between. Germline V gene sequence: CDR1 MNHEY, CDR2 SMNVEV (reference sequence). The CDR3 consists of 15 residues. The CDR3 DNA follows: TGTGCCAGCAGTTTATGGGGGGCTAACACAGATACGCAGTATTTT. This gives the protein CASSLWGANTDTQYF.

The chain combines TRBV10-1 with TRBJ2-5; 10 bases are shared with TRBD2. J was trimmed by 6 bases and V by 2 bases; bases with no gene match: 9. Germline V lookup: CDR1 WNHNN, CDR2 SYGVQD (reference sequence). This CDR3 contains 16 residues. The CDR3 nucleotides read TGCGCCAGCAGTGAGGCTGGACTAGCGGAAGGAAAGACCCAGTACTTC. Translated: CASSEAGLAEGKTQYF.

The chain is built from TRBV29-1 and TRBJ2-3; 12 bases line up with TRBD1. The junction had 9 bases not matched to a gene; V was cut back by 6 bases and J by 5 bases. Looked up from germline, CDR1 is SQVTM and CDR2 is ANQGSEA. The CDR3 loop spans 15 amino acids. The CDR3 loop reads CSVRPGTGGRDTQYF. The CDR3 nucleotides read TGCAGCGTCCGCCCCGGGACAGGGGGCCGAGATACGCAGTATTTT.

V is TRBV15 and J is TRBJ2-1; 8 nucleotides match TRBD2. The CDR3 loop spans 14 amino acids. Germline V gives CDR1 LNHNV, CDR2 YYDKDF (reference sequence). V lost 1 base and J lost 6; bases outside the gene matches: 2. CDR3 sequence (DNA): TGTGCCACCAGCAGAGCCGGGGGGGCCAATGAGCAGTTCTTC. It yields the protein CATSRAGGANEQFF.

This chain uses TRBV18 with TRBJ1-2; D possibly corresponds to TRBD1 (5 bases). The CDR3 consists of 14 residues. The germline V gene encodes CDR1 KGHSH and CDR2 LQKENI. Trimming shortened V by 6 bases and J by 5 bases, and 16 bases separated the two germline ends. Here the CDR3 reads CASSHDSVVYGYTF. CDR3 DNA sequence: TGTGCCAGCTCGCACGACAGTGTCGTGTATGGCTACACCTTC.

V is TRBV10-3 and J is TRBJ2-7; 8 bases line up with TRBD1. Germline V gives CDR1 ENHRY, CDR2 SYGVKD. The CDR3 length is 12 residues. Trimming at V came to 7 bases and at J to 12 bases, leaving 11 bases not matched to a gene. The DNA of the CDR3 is TGTGCCATCACCAAGGACAGGGAATATTGGTACTTC. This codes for CAITKDREYWYF.

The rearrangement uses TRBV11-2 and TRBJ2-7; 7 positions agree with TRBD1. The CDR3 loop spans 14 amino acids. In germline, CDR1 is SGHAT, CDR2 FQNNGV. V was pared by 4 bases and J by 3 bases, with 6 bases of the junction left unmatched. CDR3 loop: CASSSHRGLYEQYF. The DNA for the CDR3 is TGTGCCAGCAGCTCTCACAGGGGCCTCTACGAGCAGTACTTC.

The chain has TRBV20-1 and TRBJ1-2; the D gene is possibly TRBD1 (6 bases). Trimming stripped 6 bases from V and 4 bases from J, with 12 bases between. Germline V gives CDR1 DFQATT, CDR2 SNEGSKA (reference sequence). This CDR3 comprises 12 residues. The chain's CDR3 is CSANRDFYGYTF. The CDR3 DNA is TGCAGTGCCAACAGGGATTTCTATGGCTACACCTTC.

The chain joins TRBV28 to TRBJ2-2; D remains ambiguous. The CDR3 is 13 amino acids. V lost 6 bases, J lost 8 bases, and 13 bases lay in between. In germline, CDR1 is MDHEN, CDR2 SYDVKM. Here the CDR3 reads CASRERVLGELFF. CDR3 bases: TGTGCCAGCAGAGAACGGGTTTTGGGGGAGCTGTTTTTT.

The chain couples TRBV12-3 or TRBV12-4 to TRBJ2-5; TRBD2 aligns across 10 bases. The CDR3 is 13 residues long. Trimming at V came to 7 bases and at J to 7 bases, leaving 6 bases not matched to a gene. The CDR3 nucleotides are TGTGCCAGCACCCTCAGGACTAGCGGGACCCAGTACTTC. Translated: CASTLRTSGTQYF.

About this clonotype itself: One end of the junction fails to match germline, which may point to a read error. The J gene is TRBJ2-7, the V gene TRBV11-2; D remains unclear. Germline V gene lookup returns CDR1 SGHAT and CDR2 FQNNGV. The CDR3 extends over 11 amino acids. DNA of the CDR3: TGTGCCAGCACCTACTCCCACGAGCAGTACTTC. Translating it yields CASTYSHEQYF.

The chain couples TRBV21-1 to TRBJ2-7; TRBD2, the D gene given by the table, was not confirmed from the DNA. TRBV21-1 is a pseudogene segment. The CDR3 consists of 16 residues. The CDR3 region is CASSKRARGVPYEQYF. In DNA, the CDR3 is TGTGCCAGCAGCAAAAGGGCCAGGGGAGTCCCCTACGAGCAGTACTTC.

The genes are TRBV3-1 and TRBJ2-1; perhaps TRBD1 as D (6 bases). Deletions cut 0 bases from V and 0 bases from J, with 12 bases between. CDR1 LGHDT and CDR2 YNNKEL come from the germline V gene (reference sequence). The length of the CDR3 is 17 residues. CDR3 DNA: TGTGCCAGCAGCCAAGAGCTGACAGGCGACTCCTACAATGAGCAGTTCTTC. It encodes CASSQELTGDSYNEQFF.

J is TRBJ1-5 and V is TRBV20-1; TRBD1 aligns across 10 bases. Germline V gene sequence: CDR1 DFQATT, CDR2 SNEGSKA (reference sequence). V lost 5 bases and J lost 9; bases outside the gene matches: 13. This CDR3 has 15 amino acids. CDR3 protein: CSALGQGTNQRPQHF. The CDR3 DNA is TGCAGTGCTTTGGGACAGGGGACCAATCAGCGGCCCCAGCATTTT.

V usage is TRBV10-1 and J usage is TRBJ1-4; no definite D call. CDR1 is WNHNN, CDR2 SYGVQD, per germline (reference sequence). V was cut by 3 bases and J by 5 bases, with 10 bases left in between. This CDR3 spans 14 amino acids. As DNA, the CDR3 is TGCGCCAGCAGTGAAGGACGGTGGAATGAAAAACTGTTTTTT. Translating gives CASSEGRWNEKLFF.

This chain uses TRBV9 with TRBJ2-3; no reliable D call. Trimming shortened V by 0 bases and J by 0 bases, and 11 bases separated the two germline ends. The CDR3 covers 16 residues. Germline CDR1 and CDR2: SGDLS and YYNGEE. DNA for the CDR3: TGTGCCAGCAGCGTAGGTCTAATATCTAGCACAGATACGCAGTATTTT. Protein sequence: CASSVGLISSTDTQYF.

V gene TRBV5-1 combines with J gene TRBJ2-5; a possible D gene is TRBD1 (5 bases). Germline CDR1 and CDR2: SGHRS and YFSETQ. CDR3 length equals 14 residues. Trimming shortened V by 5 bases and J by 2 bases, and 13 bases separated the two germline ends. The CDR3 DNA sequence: TGCGCCAGCAGAGTTCAGGGCCAGCAAGAGACCCAGTACTTC. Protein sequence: CASRVQGQQETQYF. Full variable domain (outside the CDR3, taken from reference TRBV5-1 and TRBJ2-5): KAGVTQTPRYLIKTRGQQVTLSCSPISGHRSVSWYQQTPGQGLQFLFEYFSETQRNKGNFPGRFSGRQFSNSRSEMNVSTLELGDSALYLCASRVQGQQETQYFGPGTRLLVL.

The CDR3 DNA reads TGTGCCAGCAGTGACGGACTAGCGGGATCCTACAATGAGCAGTTCTTC. Encoded protein: CASSDGLAGSYNEQFF. The chain recombines TRBV6-4 with TRBJ2-1; 12 bases fit TRBD2. V was clipped by 2 bases and J by 1 base; unmatched bases: 0. The germline gives CDR1 MRHNA, CDR2 SNTAGT. The CDR3 loop spans 16 amino acids.

This CDR3 is CSVEARGVPYEQYF. The CDR3 DNA reads as TGCAGCGTTGAGGCCAGGGGTGTGCCCTACGAGCAGTACTTC. The chain uses TRBV29-1 and TRBJ2-7; possibly TRBD1 for D (6 bases). Germline CDR1 reads SQVTM; CDR2 reads ANQGSEA. Trimming removed 3 bases from V and 2 bases from J, with 14 bases in between. The CDR3 is made up of 14 amino acids.

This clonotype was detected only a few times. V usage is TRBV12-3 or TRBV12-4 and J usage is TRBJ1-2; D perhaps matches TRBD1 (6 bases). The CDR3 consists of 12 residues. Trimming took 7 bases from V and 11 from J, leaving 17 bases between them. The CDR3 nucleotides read TGTGCCAGCACCCCCCCCTGGACAGTGTACACCTTC. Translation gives CASTPPWTVYTF.

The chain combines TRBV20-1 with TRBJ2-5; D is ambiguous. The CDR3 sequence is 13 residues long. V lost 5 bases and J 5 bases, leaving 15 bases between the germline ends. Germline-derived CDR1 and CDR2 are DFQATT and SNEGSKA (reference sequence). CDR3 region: CSAPESSLETQYF. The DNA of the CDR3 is TGCAGTGCTCCTGAGTCCAGCTTGGAGACCCAGTACTTC.

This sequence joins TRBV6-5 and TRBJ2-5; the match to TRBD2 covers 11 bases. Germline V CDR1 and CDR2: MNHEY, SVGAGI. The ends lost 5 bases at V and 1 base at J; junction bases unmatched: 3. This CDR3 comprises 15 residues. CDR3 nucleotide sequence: TGTGCCAGCAGTCGACTAGCGGGGATCCAAGAGACCCAGTACTTC. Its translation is CASSRLAGIQETQYF.

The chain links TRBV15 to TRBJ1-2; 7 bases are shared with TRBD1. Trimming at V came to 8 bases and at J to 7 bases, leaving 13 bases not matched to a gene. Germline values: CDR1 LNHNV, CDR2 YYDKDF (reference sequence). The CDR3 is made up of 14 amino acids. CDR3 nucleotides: TGTGCCACCGGGCCGGGGACAGATGCGGGTGGCTACACCTTC. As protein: CATGPGTDAGGYTF.

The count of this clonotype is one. The CDR3 nucleotides read TGTGCCAGCAGTGAGAGGACGGGAAACATTCAGTACTTC. Protein: CASSERTGNIQYF. The chain employs TRBV6-1 and TRBJ2-7; D ambiguous. Judging by the DNA end, TRBJ2-4 fits better; the J call may be wrong. This CDR3 has 13 amino acids. Germline assignment: CDR1 MNHNS and CDR2 SASEGT.

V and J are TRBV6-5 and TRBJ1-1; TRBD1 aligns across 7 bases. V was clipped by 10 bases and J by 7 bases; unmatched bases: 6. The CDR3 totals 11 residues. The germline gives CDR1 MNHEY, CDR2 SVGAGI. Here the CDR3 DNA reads TGTGCCACCTCGAGACAGGGTGAAGCTTTCTTT. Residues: CATSRQGEAFF.